This T cell receptor beta chain came from a study of T-cell reconstitution after alpha-beta-depleted transplantation in children. Unique molecular identifiers were built into the TCRbeta library. TCRdb reprocessed the PCR reads with MiXCR, giving one entry per CDR3 protein. Of fewer than 750,000 distinct CDR3 sequences listed, 25% to 30% are singletons. The V gene's germline CDR1 is DFQATT and CDR2 SNEGSKA (reference sequence). CDR3 length equals 13 residues. The V and J ends lost 4 bases and 6 bases, in that order; junction bases with no gene match: 6. This clonotype has only a few counts. The antigen is undetermined. Points from the study as a whole: Several hundred expanded graft clones reportedly were the source of alpha-beta T cells about two months after transplant. Newly produced T cells mostly accounted for T-cell counts and diversity one year post-transplant. Some patients owed their high day-60 TCRbeta diversity to surviving recipient T cells and thymic progenitors.

This clonotype was sampled from a boy under three years old with Wiskott-Aldrich syndrome, due to receive a stem cell transplant. The V gene is TRBV20-1, the J gene TRBJ1-1, with 9 bases identical to TRBD1. This specimen was PBMCs, taken before TCRalphabeta/CD19-depleted stem cell transplant. CDR3 sequence reads: CSAKGQGIAEAFF. As DNA, the CDR3 is TGCAGTGCTAAAGGACAGGGGATCGCTGAAGCTTTCTTT.